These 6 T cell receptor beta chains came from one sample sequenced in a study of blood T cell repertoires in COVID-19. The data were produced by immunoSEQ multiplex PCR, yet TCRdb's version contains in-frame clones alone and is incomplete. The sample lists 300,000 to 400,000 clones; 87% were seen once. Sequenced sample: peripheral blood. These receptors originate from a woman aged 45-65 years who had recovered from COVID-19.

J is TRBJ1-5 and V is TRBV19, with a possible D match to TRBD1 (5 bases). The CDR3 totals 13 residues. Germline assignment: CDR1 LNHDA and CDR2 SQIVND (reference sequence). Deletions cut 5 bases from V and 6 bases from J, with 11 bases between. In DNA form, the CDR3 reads TGTGCCAGTAGTCCAGGGAATACTCAGCCCCAGCATTTT. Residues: CASSPGNTQPQHF.

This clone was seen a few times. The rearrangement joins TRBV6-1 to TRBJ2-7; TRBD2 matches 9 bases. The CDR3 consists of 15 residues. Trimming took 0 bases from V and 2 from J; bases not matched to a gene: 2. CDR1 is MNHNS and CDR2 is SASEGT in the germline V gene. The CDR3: CASSEASGRAYEQYF. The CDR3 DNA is TGTGCCAGCAGTGAAGCTAGCGGGAGAGCCTACGAGCAGTACTTC.

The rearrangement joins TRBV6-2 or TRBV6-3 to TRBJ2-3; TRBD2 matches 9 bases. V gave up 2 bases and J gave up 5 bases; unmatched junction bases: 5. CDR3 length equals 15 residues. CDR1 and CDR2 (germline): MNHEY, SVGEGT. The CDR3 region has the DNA TGTGCCAGCAGTTACGCGGGGGGGCAAGGAGATACGCAGTATTTT. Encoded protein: CASSYAGGQGDTQYF.

CDR3 amino acids: CASSLLEAKETQYF. CDR3 bases: TGTGCCAGCAGTTTGCTTGAGGCCAAAGAGACCCAGTACTTC. This chain uses TRBV6-2 or TRBV6-3 with TRBJ2-5, with D hard to call. CDR3 length: 14 amino acids. Germline V gene lookup returns CDR1 MNHEY and CDR2 SVGEGT. V lost 4 bases and J 3 bases, leaving 12 bases between the germline ends.

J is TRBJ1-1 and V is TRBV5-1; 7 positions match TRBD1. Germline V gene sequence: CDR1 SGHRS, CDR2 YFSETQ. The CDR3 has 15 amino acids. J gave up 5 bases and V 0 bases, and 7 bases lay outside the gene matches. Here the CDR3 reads CASSLGIRQGTEAFF. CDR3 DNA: TGCGCCAGCAGCTTGGGAATAAGACAGGGTACTGAAGCTTTCTTT.

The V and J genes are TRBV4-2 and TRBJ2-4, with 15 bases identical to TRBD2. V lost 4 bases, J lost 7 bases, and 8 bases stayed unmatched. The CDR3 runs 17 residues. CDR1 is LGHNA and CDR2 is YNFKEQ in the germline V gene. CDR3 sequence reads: CASSPGLAGGNENIQYF. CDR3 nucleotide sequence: TGTGCCAGCAGCCCGGGACTAGCGGGAGGCAATGAGAACATTCAGTACTTC.